The 17 T cell receptor beta chains below were found in one sample sequenced in a study of CD8 T cells in Susac syndrome. Random hexamers were used to reverse transcribe the RNA input (about 0.45 to 1 ug). MiXCR was run by TCRdb on the immunoSEQ multiplex PCR reads, yielding one entry per CDR3 protein. The table has 95,000 to 150,000 distinct CDR3 sequences, 95% to 96% seen once. Source material: CD4+ T cells from PBMCs. Every receptor here comes from a human donor with Susac syndrome.

V usage is TRBV12-3 or TRBV12-4 and J usage is TRBJ2-7, with TRBD1 matching 10 bases. The CDR3 loop spans 15 amino acids. V was clipped by 6 bases and J by 5 bases; unmatched bases: 10. The CDR3 region has the DNA TGTGCCAGCAGCTCGGGGAAGACAGGGGGCAACGAGCAGTACTTC. Its protein product is CASSSGKTGGNEQYF.

This clonotype has only one observation. The chain couples TRBV6-6 to TRBJ2-3; D is uncertain. The germline V gene encodes CDR1 MNHNY and CDR2 SVGAGI (reference sequence). The V end lost 4 bases, the J end lost 2 bases, and 7 bases lay between the germline ends. The CDR3 length is 13 residues. This chain's CDR3 is CASSSRNTDTQYF. The CDR3 coding sequence is TGTGCCAGCAGTTCGAGAAACACAGATACGCAGTATTTT.

The genes are TRBV9 and TRBJ2-3, with a weak D call TRBD2 (6 bases). CDR1 and CDR2 (germline): SGDLS, YYNGEE. The CDR3 covers 15 residues. Between the trimmed V and J ends, which lost 1 base and 2 bases, there was a span of 11 bases. CDR3 amino acids: CASSVQGGSTDTQYF. In DNA, the CDR3 is TGTGCCAGCAGCGTACAGGGAGGTTCCACAGATACGCAGTATTTT.

V usage is TRBV20-1 and J usage is TRBJ1-2; weak D call: TRBD1 (5 bases). Germline CDR1 and CDR2: DFQATT and SNEGSKA (reference sequence). Trimming left V 0 bases short and J 8 bases short, with 16 bases between. CDR3 size: 14 residues. The CDR3 nucleotides are TGCAGTGCTAGAGATTCGGGGGACGGTCGGGGCTACACCTTC. This translates into CSARDSGDGRGYTF.

This chain connects TRBV5-6 to TRBJ2-5, with 7 bases fitting TRBD1. The V and J ends lost 4 bases and 5 bases, in that order; junction bases with no gene match: 5. CDR1 is SGHDT, CDR2 YYEEEE, per germline. CDR3 length equals 13 residues. The CDR3 is CASSPQGWETQYF. The CDR3 bases are TGTGCCAGCAGCCCACAGGGGTGGGAGACCCAGTACTTC.

This sequence joins TRBV12-3 or TRBV12-4 and TRBJ2-5, with 9 bases aligning to TRBD2. The trim removed 6 bases at V and 9 bases at J, leaving 5 bases unmatched. This CDR3 is 12 amino acids long. CDR3 DNA sequence: TGTGCCAGCAGCCGGACTAGCGATGCCCAGTACTTC. Protein: CASSRTSDAQYF.

The chain has TRBV6-6 and TRBJ1-5; TRBD1 might be the D (5 bases). Trimming left V 7 bases short and J 2 bases short, with 9 bases between. The CDR3 is made up of 13 amino acids. The V gene's germline CDR1 is MNHNY and CDR2 SVGAGI (reference sequence). In nucleotides, the CDR3 is TGTGCCAGCAATGGAGGGGGCAATCAGCCCCAGCATTTT. Its protein product is CASNGGGNQPQHF.

The rearrangement links TRBV20-1 to TRBJ1-1; no clear D. Trimming removed 0 bases at V and 7 bases at J, with 15 bases between. CDR1 and CDR2 from the germline V gene are DFQATT and SNEGSKA (reference sequence). The CDR3 spans 14 residues. CDR3 in amino acids: CSARDRRGPLEAFF. The DNA of the CDR3 is TGCAGTGCTAGAGATCGCCGGGGTCCCCTTGAAGCTTTCTTT.

The genes are TRBV20-1 and TRBJ2-4; 10 bases map to TRBD2. This CDR3 spans 18 amino acids. V shed 0 bases and J 0 bases; nucleotides not matched to a gene: 8. Germline loops: CDR1 DFQATT, CDR2 SNEGSKA (reference sequence). The CDR3 DNA sequence: TGCAGTGCTAGAGATCTAGCGGGAGCGGGCGGAGCCAAAAACATTCAGTACTTC. Translation: CSARDLAGAGGAKNIQYF.

The sample holds one count of this clonotype. The chain recombines TRBV28 with TRBJ1-2, with D possibly matching TRBD1 (6 bases). With 11 bases removed from V and 8 bases from J, the gap between germline ends came to 15 bases. CDR1 MDHEN and CDR2 SYDVKM come from the germline V gene. The CDR3 spans 11 residues. The CDR3 region is CAARGEGGYTF. In nucleotides, the CDR3 is TGTGCCGCTAGGGGGGAGGGGGGCTACACCTTC.

This chain uses TRBV7-2 with TRBJ2-7; 10 bases fit TRBD1. In germline, CDR1 is SGHTA, CDR2 FQGNSA. The J segment lost 3 bases and the V segment lost 5 bases, leaving 7 bases of the junction unmatched. The CDR3 is made up of 15 amino acids. The DNA for the CDR3 is TGTGCCAGCAGCCAGGACAGGGGGATGATCTACGAGCAGTACTTC. It codes for CASSQDRGMIYEQYF.

This sequence joins TRBV18 and TRBJ2-3; D is possibly TRBD2 (6 bases). The CDR3 extends over 18 amino acids. The germline CDR1 and CDR2 sequences are KGHSH and LQKENI. V was shortened by 1 base and J by 3 bases, with 20 bases between the two germline ends. The CDR3 nucleotides are TGTGCCAGCTCACCACGGTCCGCGGGGTTGGCAAAGACAGATACGCAGTATTTT. Translated: CASSPRSAGLAKTDTQYF. Using reference TRBV18 and TRBJ2-3 for the parts outside the CDR3, the full variable domain is NAGVMQNPRHLVRRRGQEARLRCSPMKGHSHVYWYRQLPEEGLKFMVYLQKENIIDESGMPKERFSAEFPKEGPSILRIQQVVRGDSAAYFCASSPRSAGLAKTDTQYFGPGTRLTVL.

This chain connects TRBV5-4 to TRBJ2-1; D is uncertain. Trimming shortened V by 1 base and J by 6 bases, and 8 bases separated the two germline ends. The CDR3 extends over 13 amino acids. Per the germline V gene, CDR1 is SGHNT and CDR2 is YYREEE (reference sequence). CDR3 in DNA: TGTGCCAGCAGCTTGCCACAGAGCAATGAGCAGTTCTTC. Its protein product is CASSLPQSNEQFF. Supplemented by reference TRBV5-4 and TRBJ2-1, the full variable domain reads ETGVTQSPTHLIKTRGQQVTLRCSSQSGHNTVSWYQQALGQGPQFIFQYYREEENGRGNFPPRFSGLQFPNYSSELNVNALELDDSALYLCASSLPQSNEQFFGPGTRLTVL.

This clonotype occurred once. The chain uses TRBV5-4 and TRBJ2-1; 12 bases agree with TRBD2. The V gene end was trimmed by 6 bases and the J gene end by 9 bases; junction bases not matched to a gene: 4. From germline, CDR1 is SGHNT and CDR2 YYREEE (reference sequence). The CDR3 is 13 amino acids. The CDR3 reads CASTSGRAGEQFF. In nucleotides, the CDR3 is TGTGCCAGCACTAGCGGGAGGGCAGGTGAGCAGTTCTTC. Based on the CDR3 plus reference TRBV5-4 and TRBJ2-1, the full variable domain is ETGVTQSPTHLIKTRGQQVTLRCSSQSGHNTVSWYQQALGQGPQFIFQYYREEENGRGNFPPRFSGLQFPNYSSELNVNALELDDSALYLCASTSGRAGEQFFGPGTRLTVL.

The CDR3 spells CASILVGENTEAFF. CDR3 sequence (DNA): TGTGCCAGCATCCTCGTAGGGGAGAACACTGAAGCTTTCTTT. The J gene is TRBJ1-1, the V gene TRBV7-9, with D tentatively TRBD1 (5 bases). The germline CDR1 and CDR2 sequences are SEHNR and FQNEAQ (reference sequence). Trimming stripped 7 bases from V and 1 base from J, with 13 bases between. There are 14 residues in the CDR3.

The chain carries TRBV30 and TRBJ2-5; 8 bases align to TRBD1. V was clipped by 2 bases and J by 7 bases; unmatched bases: 9. Germline assignment: CDR1 GTSNPN and CDR2 SVGIG (reference sequence). This CDR3 region has 14 residues. For the CDR3, the DNA is TGTGCCTGGAGTACACTAGGACAGGGAGCGACCCAGTACTTC. This encodes CAWSTLGQGATQYF. The whole variable domain, filled in from reference TRBV30 and TRBJ2-5, reads SQTIHQWPATLVQPVGSPLSLECTVEGTSNPNLYWYRQAAGRGLQLLFYSVGIGQISSEVPQNLSASRPQDRQFILSSKKLLLSDSGFYLCAWSTLGQGATQYFGPGTRLLVL.

The CDR3 spells CSVRTGSNTEAFF. Written as DNA, the CDR3 is TGCAGCGTGCGGACAGGGTCGAACACTGAAGCTTTCTTT. J is TRBJ1-1 and V is TRBV29-1, with TRBD1 matching 8 bases. V dropped 6 bases and J dropped 1; count of bases not matched to a gene: 4. This CDR3 is built from 13 residues. CDR1 and CDR2 (germline): SQVTM, ANQGSEA.